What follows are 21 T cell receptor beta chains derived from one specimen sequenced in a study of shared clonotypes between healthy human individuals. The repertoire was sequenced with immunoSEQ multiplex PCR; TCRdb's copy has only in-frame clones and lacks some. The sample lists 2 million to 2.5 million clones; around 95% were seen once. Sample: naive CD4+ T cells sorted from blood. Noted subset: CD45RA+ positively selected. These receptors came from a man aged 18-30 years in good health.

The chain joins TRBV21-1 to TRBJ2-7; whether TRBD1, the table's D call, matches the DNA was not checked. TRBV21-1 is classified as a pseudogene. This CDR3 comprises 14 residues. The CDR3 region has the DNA TGTGCCAGCAGCCCCCGACAGGGTCCCTACGAGCAGTACTTC. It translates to CASSPRQGPYEQYF.

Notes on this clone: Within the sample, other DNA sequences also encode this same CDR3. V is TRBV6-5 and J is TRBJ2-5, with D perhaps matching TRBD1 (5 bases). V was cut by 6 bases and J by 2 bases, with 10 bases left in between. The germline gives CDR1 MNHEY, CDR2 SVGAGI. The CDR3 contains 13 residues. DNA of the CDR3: TGTGCCAGCAGCCGCCAGGGACAAGAGACCCAGTACTTC. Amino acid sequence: CASSRQGQETQYF.

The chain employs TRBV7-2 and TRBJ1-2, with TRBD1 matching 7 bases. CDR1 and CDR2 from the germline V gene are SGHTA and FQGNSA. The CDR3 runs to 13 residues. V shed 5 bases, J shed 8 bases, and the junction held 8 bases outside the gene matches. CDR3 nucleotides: TGTGCCAGCAGCCAACGACAGGGTTTAGGCTACACCTTC. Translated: CASSQRQGLGYTF.

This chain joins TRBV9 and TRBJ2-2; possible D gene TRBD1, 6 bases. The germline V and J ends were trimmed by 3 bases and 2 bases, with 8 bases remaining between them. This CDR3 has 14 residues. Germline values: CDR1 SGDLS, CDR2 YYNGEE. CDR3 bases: TGTGCCAGCAGCGGGGACACTAACACCGGGGAGCTGTTTTTT. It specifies CASSGDTNTGELFF.

The CDR3 coding sequence is TGTGCCAGCAGGAGGACAGCAAAAGAGACCCAGTACTTC. It yields the protein CASRRTAKETQYF. The J gene is TRBJ2-5, the V gene TRBV11-2; tentative D call: TRBD1 (6 bases). The CDR3 sequence is 13 residues long. V was clipped by 6 bases and J by 3 bases, with 11 bases between them. The germline CDR1 and CDR2 sequences are SGHAT and FQNNGV.

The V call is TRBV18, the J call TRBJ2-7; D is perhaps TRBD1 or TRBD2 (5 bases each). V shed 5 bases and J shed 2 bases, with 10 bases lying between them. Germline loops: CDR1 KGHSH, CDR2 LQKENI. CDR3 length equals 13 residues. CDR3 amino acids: CASSGDPAYEQYF. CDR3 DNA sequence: TGTGCCAGCTCAGGGGACCCGGCCTACGAGCAGTACTTC.

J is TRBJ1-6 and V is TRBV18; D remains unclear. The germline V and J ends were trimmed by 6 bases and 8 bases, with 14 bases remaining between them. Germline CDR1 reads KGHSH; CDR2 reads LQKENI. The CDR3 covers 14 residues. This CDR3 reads CASSPTATDSPLHF. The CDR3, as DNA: TGTGCCAGCTCGCCTACAGCCACGGATTCACCCCTCCACTTT.

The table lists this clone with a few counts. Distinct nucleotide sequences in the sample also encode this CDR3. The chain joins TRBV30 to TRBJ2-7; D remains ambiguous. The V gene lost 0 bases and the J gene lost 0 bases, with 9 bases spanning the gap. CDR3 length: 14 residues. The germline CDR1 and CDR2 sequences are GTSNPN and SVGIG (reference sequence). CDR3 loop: CAWSVRRSSYEQYF. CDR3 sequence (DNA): TGTGCCTGGAGTGTACGACGGAGCTCCTACGAGCAGTACTTC. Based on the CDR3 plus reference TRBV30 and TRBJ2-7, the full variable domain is SQTIHQWPATLVQPVGSPLSLECTVEGTSNPNLYWYRQAAGRGLQLLFYSVGIGQISSEVPQNLSASRPQDRQFILSSKKLLLSDSGFYLCAWSVRRSSYEQYFGPGTRLTVT.

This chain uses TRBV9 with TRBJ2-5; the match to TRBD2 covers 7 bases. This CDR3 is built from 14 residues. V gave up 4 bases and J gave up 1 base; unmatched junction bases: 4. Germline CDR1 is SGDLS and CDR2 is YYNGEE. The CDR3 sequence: CASSPLAAQETQYF. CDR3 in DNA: TGTGCCAGCAGCCCGCTAGCGGCCCAAGAGACCCAGTACTTC.

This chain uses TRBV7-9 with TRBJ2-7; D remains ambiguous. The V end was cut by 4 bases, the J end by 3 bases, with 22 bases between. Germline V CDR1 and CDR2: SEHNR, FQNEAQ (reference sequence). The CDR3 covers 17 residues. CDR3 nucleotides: TGTGCCAGCAGCTCCAGGAGTTTTGGCAGGATAGGCTACGAGCAGTACTTC. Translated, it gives CASSSRSFGRIGYEQYF.

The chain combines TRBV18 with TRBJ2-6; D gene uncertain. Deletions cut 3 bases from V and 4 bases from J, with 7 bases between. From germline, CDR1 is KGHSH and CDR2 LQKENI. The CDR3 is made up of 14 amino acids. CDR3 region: CASSPLGGANVLTF. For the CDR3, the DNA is TGTGCCAGCTCACCGCTAGGGGGGGCCAACGTCCTGACTTTC.

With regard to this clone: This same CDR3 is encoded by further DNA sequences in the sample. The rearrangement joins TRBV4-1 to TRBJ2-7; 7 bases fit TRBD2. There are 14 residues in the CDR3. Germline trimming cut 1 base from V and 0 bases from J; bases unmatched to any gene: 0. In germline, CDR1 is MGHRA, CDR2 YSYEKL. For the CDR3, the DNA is TGCGCCAGCAGCCAAGGGGGGGGCTCCTACGAGCAGTACTTC. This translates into CASSQGGGSYEQYF.

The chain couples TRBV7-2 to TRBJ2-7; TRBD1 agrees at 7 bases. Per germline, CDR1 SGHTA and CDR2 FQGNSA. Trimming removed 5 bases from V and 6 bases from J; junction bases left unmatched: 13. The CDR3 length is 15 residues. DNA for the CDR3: TGTGCCAGCAGCCCCCGACCCAGGGCAGGGGGCGAGCAGTACTTC. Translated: CASSPRPRAGGEQYF.

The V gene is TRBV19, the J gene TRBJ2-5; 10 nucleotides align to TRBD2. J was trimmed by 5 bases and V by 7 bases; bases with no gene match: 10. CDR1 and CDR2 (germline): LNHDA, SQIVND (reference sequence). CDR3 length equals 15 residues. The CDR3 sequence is CASTSGRAIGETQYF. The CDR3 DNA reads TGTGCCAGTACGAGCGGGAGGGCCATCGGGGAGACCCAGTACTTC.

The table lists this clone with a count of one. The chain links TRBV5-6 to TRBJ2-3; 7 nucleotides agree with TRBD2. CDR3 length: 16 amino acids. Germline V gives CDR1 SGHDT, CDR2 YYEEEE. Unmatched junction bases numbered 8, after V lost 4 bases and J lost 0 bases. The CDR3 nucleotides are TGTGCCAGCAGCCCGTTGGCGGGAGCTAGCACAGATACGCAGTATTTT. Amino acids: CASSPLAGASTDTQYF.

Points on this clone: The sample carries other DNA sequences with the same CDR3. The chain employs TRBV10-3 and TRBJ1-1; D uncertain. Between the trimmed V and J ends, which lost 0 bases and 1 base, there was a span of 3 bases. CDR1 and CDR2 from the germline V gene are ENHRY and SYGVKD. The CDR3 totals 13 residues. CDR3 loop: CAISESPNTEAFF. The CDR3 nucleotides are TGTGCCATCAGTGAGTCCCCGAACACTGAAGCTTTCTTT.

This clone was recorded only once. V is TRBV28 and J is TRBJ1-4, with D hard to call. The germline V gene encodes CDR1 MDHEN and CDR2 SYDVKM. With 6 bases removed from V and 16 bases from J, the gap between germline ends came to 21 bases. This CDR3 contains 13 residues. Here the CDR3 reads CASRADGAVIPFF. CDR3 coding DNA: TGTGCCAGCAGAGCGGACGGAGCTGTAATACCGTTTTTT.

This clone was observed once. The CDR3 sequence is CASGTDHNSPLHF. For the CDR3, the DNA is TGTGCCAGTGGGACCGACCATAATTCACCCCTCCACTTT. The V and J genes are TRBV6-1 and TRBJ1-6, with a possible D match to TRBD1 (5 bases). CDR3 length: 13 residues. Germline-derived CDR1 and CDR2 are MNHNS and SASEGT. V was cut by 9 bases and J by 5 bases, with 11 bases left in between.

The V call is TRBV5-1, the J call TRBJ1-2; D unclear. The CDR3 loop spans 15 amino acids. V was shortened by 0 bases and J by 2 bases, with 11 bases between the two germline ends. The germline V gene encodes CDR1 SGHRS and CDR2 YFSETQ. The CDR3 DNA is TGCGCCAGCAGCTTGGCCGGTACCCAGAACTATGGCTACACCTTC. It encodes CASSLAGTQNYGYTF.

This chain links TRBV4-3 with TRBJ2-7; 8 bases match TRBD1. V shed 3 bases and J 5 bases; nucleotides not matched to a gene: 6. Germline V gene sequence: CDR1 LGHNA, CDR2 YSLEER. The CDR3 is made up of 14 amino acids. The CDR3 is CASSHITGGHEQYF. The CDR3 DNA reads TGCGCCAGCAGCCATATAACAGGGGGGCACGAGCAGTACTTC.

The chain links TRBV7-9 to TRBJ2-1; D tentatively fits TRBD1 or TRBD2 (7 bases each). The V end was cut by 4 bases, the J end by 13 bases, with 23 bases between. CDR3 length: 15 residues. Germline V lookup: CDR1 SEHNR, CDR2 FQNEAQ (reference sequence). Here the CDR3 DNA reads TGTGCCAGCAGCTCTACCCTTGGCCAGGGGGGGCCCCAGTTCTTC. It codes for CASSSTLGQGGPQFF.